The subject of this entry is one T cell receptor (beta chain). Its antigen remains unknown. V was pared by 8 bases and J by 1 base, with 11 bases between. Germline loops: CDR1 SGHVS, CDR2 FNYEAQ. CDR3 length equals 13 residues. This entry is derived from a study of identical twins. Study-level findings and limits: The degree of excess twin sharing was weaker in beta out-of-frame sequences. Models predicted less out-of-frame TCR alpha sharing in monozygotic twins than was found.

TCRdb re-derived calls from the 5' RACE reads in MiXCR, one entry per CDR3 protein. The table shows about 530,000 distinct CDR3 sequences, with 20% to 25% occurring only once. This sample was shared with a second study, whose subject was yellow fever vaccine responses in identical twins.

Sequencing was performed on CD4+ T cells sorted from blood. This receptor was obtained from a woman aged 18-29 years in good health. The chain couples TRBV7-6 to TRBJ1-1; no firm D call. The CDR3 sequence is CASAEGSNTEAFF. The CDR3 region has the DNA TGTGCCAGCGCGGAAGGTTCGAACACTGAAGCTTTCTTT. The variable domain in full, completed from reference TRBV7-6 and TRBJ1-1, reads GAGVSQSPRYKVTKRGQDVALRCDPISGHVSLYWYRQALGQGPEFLTYFNYEAQQDKSGLPNDRFSAERPEGSISTLTIQRTEQRDSAMYRCASAEGSNTEAFFGQGTRLTVV.